This T cell receptor (beta chain) was observed in a study of monozygotic twins with cystic fibrosis. Sequenced by immunoSEQ multiplex PCR; TCRdb stores in-frame clones only, minus some. The table shows 30,000 or so clones, with around 65% occurring only once. This CDR3 has 16 amino acids. The V and J ends lost 0 bases and 4 bases respectively, with 16 bases between them. The germline gives CDR1 SGDLS, CDR2 YYNGEE. Sequencing was done on a sample of blood. The rearrangement joins TRBV9 to TRBJ1-2; possibly TRBD1 for D (6 bases). The source is a girl under 18 with cystic fibrosis. CDR3 amino acids: CASSVEGGRAAYGYTF. The DNA for the CDR3 is TGTGCCAGCAGCGTAGAAGGGGGACGGGCGGCCTATGGCTACACCTTC.